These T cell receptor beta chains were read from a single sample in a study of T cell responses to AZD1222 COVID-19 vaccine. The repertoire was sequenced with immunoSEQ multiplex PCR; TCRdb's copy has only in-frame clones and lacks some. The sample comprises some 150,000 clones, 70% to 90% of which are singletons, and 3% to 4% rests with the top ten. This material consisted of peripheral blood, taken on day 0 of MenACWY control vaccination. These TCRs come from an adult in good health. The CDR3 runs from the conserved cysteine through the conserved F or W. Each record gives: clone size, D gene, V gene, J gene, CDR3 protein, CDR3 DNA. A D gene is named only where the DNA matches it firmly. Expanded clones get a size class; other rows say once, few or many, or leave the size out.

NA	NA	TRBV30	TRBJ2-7	CAWIQEGEQYF	TGTGCCTGGATCCAGGAGGGGGAGCAGTACTTC
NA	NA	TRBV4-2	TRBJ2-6	CASSHLQGSSSGANVLTF	TGTGCCAGCAGCCACCTTCAGGGATCCAGCTCTGGGGCCAACGTCCTGACTTTC
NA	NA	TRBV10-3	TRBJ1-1	CAIKAGAMNTEAFF	TGTGCCATCAAGGCAGGAGCGATGAACACTGAAGCTTTCTTT
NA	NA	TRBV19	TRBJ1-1	CASRNRKPGGAEAFF	TGTGCCAGTAGAAACAGAAAACCGGGAGGGGCTGAAGCTTTCTTT
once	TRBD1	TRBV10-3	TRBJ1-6	CAISRTGNNSPLHF	TGTGCCATCAGTCGGACAGGGAATAATTCACCCCTCCACTTT
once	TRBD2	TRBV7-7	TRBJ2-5	CASSSPAGGQETQYF	TGTGCTAGCAGTTCACCAGCGGGGGGCCAAGAGACCCAGTACTTC
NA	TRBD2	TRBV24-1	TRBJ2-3	CATSDFSGGADTQYF	TGTGCCACCAGTGATTTCTCCGGGGGGGCAGATACGCAGTATTTT
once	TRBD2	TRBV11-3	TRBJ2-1	CASSLDYGRDARNEQFF	TGTGCCAGCAGCTTAGATTACGGGAGGGATGCGAGGAATGAGCAGTTCTTC
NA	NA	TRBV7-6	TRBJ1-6	CASSAADRYNSPLHF	TGTGCCAGCAGCGCCGCAGATCGTTATAATTCACCCCTCCACTTT
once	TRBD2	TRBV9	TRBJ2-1	CASSGKAPTSGKYNEQFF	TGTGCCAGCAGCGGGAAAGCTCCGACTAGCGGGAAATACAATGAGCAGTTCTTC
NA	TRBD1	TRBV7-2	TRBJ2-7	CASTASRDRSYEQYF	TGTGCCAGCACCGCTTCCCGGGACAGATCCTACGAGCAGTACTTC
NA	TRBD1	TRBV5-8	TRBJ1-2	CASSLTGAYYGYTF	TGTGCCAGCAGCTTGACAGGGGCTTACTATGGCTACACCTTC